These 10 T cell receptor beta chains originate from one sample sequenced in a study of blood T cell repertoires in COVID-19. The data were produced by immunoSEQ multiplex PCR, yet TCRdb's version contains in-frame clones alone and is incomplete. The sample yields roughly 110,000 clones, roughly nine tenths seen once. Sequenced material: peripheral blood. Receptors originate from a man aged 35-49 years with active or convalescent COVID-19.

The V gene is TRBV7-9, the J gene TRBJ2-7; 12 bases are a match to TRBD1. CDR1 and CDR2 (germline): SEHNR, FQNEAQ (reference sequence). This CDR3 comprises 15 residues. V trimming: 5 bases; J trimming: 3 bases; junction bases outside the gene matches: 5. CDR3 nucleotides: TGTGCCAGCAGCGCGGGGACAGGGGGCCTCTACGAGCAGTACTTC. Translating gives CASSAGTGGLYEQYF. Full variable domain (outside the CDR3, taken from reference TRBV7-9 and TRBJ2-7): DTGVSQNPRHKITKRGQNVTFRCDPISEHNRLYWYRQTLGQGPEFLTYFQNEAQLEKSRLLSDRFSAERPKGSFSTLEIQRTEQGDSAMYLCASSAGTGGLYEQYFGPGTRLTVT.

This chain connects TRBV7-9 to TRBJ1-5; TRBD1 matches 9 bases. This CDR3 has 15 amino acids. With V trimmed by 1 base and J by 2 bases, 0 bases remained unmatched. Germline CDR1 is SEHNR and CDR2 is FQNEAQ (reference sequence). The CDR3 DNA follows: TGTGCCAGCAGCTTAGGGACAGGGGGCAATCAGCCCCAGCATTTT. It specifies CASSLGTGGNQPQHF.

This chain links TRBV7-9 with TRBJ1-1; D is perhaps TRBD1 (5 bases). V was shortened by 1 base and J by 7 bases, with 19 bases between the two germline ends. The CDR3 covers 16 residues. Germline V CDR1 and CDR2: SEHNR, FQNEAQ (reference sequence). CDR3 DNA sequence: TGTGCCAGCAGCTTAGACCTCGGGGGTCGAGGGGTTGAAGCTTTCTTT. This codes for CASSLDLGGRGVEAFF.

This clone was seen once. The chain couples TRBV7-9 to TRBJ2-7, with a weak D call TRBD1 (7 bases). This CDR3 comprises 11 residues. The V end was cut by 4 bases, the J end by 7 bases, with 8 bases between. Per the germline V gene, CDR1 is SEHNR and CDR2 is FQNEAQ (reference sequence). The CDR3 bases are TGTGCCAGCAGCTCAGGGGGGGAGCAGTACTTC. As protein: CASSSGGEQYF. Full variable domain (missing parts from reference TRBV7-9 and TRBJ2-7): DTGVSQNPRHKITKRGQNVTFRCDPISEHNRLYWYRQTLGQGPEFLTYFQNEAQLEKSRLLSDRFSAERPKGSFSTLEIQRTEQGDSAMYLCASSSGGEQYFGPGTRLTVT.

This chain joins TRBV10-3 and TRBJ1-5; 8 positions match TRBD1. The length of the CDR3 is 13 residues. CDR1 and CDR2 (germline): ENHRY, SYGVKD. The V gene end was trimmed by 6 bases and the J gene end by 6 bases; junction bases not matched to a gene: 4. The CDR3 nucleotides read TGTGCCATCAGCCCAGGGGGCGGTCAGCCCCAGCATTTT. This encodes CAISPGGGQPQHF.

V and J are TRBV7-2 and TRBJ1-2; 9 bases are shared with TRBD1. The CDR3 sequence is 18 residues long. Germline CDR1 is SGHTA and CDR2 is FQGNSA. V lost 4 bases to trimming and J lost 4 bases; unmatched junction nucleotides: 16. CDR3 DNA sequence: TGTGCCAGCAGCTCGAAGCCACCGGGACAGGGATCCAGCTATGGCTACACCTTC. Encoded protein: CASSSKPPGQGSSYGYTF.

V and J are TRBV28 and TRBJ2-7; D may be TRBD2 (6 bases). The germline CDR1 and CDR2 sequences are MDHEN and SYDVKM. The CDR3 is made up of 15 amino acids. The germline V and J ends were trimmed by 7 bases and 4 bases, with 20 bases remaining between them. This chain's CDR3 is CASISSAGQSYEQYF. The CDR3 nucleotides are TGTGCCAGCATTTCTTCTGCGGGGCAATCATACGAGCAGTACTTC.

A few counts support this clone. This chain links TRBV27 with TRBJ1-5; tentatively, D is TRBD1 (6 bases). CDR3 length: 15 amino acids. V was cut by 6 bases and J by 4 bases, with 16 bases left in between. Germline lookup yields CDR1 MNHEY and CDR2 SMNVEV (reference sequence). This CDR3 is CASSFSAGANQPQHF. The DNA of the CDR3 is TGTGCCAGCAGCTTTAGTGCGGGGGCTAATCAGCCCCAGCATTTT.

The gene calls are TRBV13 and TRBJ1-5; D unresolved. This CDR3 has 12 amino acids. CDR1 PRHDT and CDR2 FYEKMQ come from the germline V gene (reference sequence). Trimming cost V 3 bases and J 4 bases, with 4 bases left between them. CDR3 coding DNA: TGTGCCAGCAGCTTTTATAATCAGCCCCAGCATTTT. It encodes CASSFYNQPQHF.

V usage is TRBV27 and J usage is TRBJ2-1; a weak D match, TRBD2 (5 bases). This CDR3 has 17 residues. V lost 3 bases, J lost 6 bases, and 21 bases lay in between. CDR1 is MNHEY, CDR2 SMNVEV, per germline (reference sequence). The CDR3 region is CASSFVGVGVLSNEQFF. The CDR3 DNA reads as TGTGCCAGCAGTTTCGTGGGAGTTGGGGTCCTGAGCAATGAGCAGTTCTTC.